These 4 T cell receptor beta chains came from one sample sequenced in a study of blood T cell repertoires in COVID-19. Sequenced by immunoSEQ multiplex PCR; TCRdb stores in-frame clones only, minus some. The sample has roughly 230,000 clones, approximately 84% seen once. Sequencing was done on a sample of PBMCs or T cells enriched from blood (not recorded which). These TCRs come from a woman between 45 and 65 years old who had been exposed to COVID-19.

The V call is TRBV5-4, the J call TRBJ2-7; D is possibly TRBD2 (6 bases). The CDR3 consists of 13 residues. CDR1 SGHNT and CDR2 YYREEE come from the germline V gene (reference sequence). Trimming cost V 4 bases and J 5 bases, with 13 bases left between them. CDR3 loop: CASSPWGVHEQYF. The CDR3 nucleotides read TGTGCCAGCAGCCCCTGGGGGGTCCACGAGCAGTACTTC. Full variable domain (rest looked up from reference TRBV5-4 and TRBJ2-7): ETGVTQSPTHLIKTRGQQVTLRCSSQSGHNTVSWYQQALGQGPQFIFQYYREEENGRGNFPPRFSGLQFPNYSSELNVNALELDDSALYLCASSPWGVHEQYFGPGTRLTVT.

This sequence joins TRBV4-3 and TRBJ2-1; 13 bases are shared with TRBD2. Per germline, CDR1 LGHNA and CDR2 YSLEER. This CDR3 has 20 amino acids. Germline trimming cut 0 bases from V and 0 bases from J; bases unmatched to any gene: 8. CDR3 DNA sequence: TGCGCCAGCAGCCAAGATCTTGGGACTAGCGGGGCGAGCTCCTACAATGAGCAGTTCTTC. This gives the protein CASSQDLGTSGASSYNEQFF.

This chain links TRBV18 with TRBJ1-4, with 7 positions matching TRBD1. Germline V CDR1 and CDR2: KGHSH, LQKENI. This CDR3 is 15 amino acids long. The J segment lost 6 bases and the V segment lost 5 bases, leaving 9 bases of the junction unmatched. The CDR3 nucleotides are TGTGCCAGCTCAGCCGCAGGGGGGCTTTATGAAAAACTGTTTTTT. Residues: CASSAAGGLYEKLFF.

The chain has TRBV13 and TRBJ1-3; 7 positions match TRBD1. This CDR3 has 15 amino acids. CDR1 PRHDT and CDR2 FYEKMQ come from the germline V gene (reference sequence). V shed 5 bases and J 0 bases; nucleotides not matched to a gene: 4. CDR3 sequence: CASSLRTGSGNTIYF. For the CDR3, the DNA is TGTGCCAGCAGCCTGCGGACAGGCTCTGGAAACACCATATATTTT. The full variable domain, rest sourced from reference TRBV13 and TRBJ1-3, is AAGVIQSPRHLIKEKRETATLKCYPIPRHDTVYWYQQGPGQDPQFLISFYEKMQSDKGSIPDRFSAQQFSDYHSELNMSSLELGDSALYFCASSLRTGSGNTIYFGEGSWLTVV.